This T cell receptor beta chain was sequenced for a study of blood T cell repertoires in COVID-19. In the authors' workflow: Researchers report that nucleated cell counts were estimated from reference gene primer amplification. The repertoire was sequenced with immunoSEQ multiplex PCR; TCRdb's copy has only in-frame clones and lacks some. That table furnishes V, J and clone size, whereas the DNA furnished D and trimming. This sample carries roughly 20,000 clones, approximately 88% of them seen once, and the ten largest clones take 8% to 10%. V was pared by 0 bases and J by 6 bases, with 15 bases between. CDR3 length: 15 residues. The V gene's germline CDR1 is MGHRA and CDR2 YSYEKL.

The gene calls are TRBV4-1 and TRBJ2-7; D possibly corresponds to TRBD1 (6 bases). The sequence was obtained from a human donor in a cohort sampled during active COVID-19. The donor label of this sample is uncertain. Material for sequencing was peripheral blood. The CDR3 region is CASSQDSNRVREQYF. The DNA of the CDR3 is TGCGCCAGCAGCCAAGACAGCAACAGGGTTCGCGAGCAGTACTTC.